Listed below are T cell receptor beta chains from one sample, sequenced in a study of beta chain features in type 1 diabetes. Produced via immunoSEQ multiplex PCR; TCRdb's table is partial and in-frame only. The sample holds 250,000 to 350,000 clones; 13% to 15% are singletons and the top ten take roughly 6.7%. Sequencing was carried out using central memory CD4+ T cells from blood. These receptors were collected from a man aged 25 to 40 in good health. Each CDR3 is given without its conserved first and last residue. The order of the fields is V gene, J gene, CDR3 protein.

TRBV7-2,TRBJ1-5,ASSSRGDQPQH
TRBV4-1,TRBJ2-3,ASSQDMKAGGDTQY
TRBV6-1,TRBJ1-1,ASRLDSLMNTEAF
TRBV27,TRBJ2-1,ASSLAQAPQF
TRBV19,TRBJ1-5,ASSTRTGGAGQPQH
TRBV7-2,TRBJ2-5,ASSSGQSLGETQY
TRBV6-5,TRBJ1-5,ASSYEGSGNQPQH
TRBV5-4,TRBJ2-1,ASGRTGDNEQF
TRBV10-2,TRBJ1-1,ASSEQGQGEAF
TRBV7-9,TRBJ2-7,ASSLWTGGARNEQY
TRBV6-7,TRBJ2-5,ASSYLGPADKRRGETQY
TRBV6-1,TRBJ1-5,ASIDRPLSNQPQH
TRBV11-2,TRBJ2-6,ASSPAGANVLT
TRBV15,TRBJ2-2,ATSLDRTSGELF
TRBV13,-,ASSLPGYEQY
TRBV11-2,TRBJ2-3,ASSLGSGGSTDTQY
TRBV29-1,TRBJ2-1,SAGVEQF
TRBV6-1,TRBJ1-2,ASSPTRGSGYT
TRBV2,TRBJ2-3,ASSDLYSTDTQY
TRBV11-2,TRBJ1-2,ASSLHNYGYT
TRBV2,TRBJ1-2,ASSTRTGEDYGYT
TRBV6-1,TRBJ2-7,ASSNSGGVYEQY
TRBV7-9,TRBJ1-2,ASGNRGYT
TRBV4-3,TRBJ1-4,ASSLPGTGEKLF
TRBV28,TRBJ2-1,ASSGTSGMNEQF
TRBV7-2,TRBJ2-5,ASSYRLDKETQY
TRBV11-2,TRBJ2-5,ASSFGQGQTQY
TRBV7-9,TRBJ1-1,ASSLVAENTEAF
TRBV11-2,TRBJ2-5,ASSLGRQATETQY
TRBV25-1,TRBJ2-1,ASSVLGGNYNEQF
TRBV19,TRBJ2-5,ASSILAGDILGETQY
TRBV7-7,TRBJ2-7,ASSRGEIDEQY
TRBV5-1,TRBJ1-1,ASSPRQGENTEAF
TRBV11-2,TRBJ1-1,ASSLVIEAF
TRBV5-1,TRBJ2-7,ASSLAGLAEQY
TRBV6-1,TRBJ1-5,ASSFSTGPNQPQH
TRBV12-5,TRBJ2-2,ASGLGKNTGELF
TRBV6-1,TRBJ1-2,ASSAGRDPNYGYT
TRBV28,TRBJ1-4,ASSPHTREKLF
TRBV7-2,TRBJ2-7,ASSLDSGGSYEQY
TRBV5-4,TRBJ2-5,ASSFRSRQETQY
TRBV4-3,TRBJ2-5,ASSQDRQETQY
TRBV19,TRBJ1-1,ASSRAGSNTEAF
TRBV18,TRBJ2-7,ASSPGTSVYEQY
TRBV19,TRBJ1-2,ASTGEQVYGYT
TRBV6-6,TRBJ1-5,ASSPDRGHQPQH
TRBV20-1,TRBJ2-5,SASYGETQY
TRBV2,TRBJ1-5,ASSDRTGGNQPQH
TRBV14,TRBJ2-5,ASSQFLGQETQY
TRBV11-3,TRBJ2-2,ASSPMTGANTGELF
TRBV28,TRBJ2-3,ASRLSLGAQDTQY